This TCR beta chain appears in the sequencing data of a study of blood T cells in healthy people across ages. The study, taken as a whole, reports: Observed TCR beta diversity per million T cells went down as age went up. This fall followed a roughly linear course with age.

This clonotype was seen just once. Its target is unknown. With a J-beta primer mix and a sample-barcoded 5' primer, a second PCR ran about 7 to 12 cycles. Each cDNA was tagged by a template-switch adaptor containing 12 random nucleotides. TCRdb re-analysed the 5' RACE reads in MiXCR, keeping a single row per CDR3 protein. The data contain hundreds of thousands of distinct CDR3 sequences, 56% of them singletons. Germline lookup yields CDR1 DFQATT and CDR2 SNEGSKA (reference sequence). This CDR3 comprises 17 residues. V dropped 6 bases and J dropped 6 bases, with 28 bases sitting between them. This sequence originates from a man in his forties in good health. The chain carries TRBV20-1 and TRBJ2-3; D gene uncertain. The sample comprised blood. CDR3 protein: CSAKVQPPVGLADTQYF. The DNA of the CDR3 is TGCAGTGCGAAAGTCCAACCGCCGGTTGGGTTGGCGGATACGCAGTATTTT.